These 3 T cell receptor beta chains came from one sample sequenced in a study of T cell responses to AZD1222 COVID-19 vaccine. Some clones are missing from TCRdb's copy, which holds only in-frame ones; the method was immunoSEQ multiplex PCR. This sample carries about 120,000 clones, more than 90% of them seen once, and the ten largest clones take 2.5%. Here the sequenced sample was peripheral blood, taken 28 days after the second AZD1222 dose. These TCRs come from an adult who received the AZD1222 COVID-19 vaccine.

DNA of the CDR3: TGCGCCAGCAGCTTGCTAACAAGGTCGAACACTGAAGCTTTCTTT. Protein product: CASSLLTRSNTEAFF. The rearrangement uses TRBV5-1 and TRBJ1-1; D gene unclear. The V end was cut by 1 base, the J end by 1 base, with 11 bases between. Per germline, CDR1 SGHRS and CDR2 YFSETQ. The CDR3 runs to 15 residues.

This clone turned up a few times. This chain joins TRBV7-2 and TRBJ1-1, with no clear D. CDR1 and CDR2 (germline): SGHTA, FQGNSA. The CDR3 runs to 16 residues. The V gene lost 5 bases and the J gene lost 0 bases, with 16 bases spanning the gap. Here the CDR3 reads CASSTRSVLMNTEAFF. Written as DNA, the CDR3 is TGTGCCAGCAGCACCCGATCTGTCCTTATGAACACTGAAGCTTTCTTT. Full variable domain (missing parts from reference TRBV7-2 and TRBJ1-1): GAGVSQSPSNKVTEKGKDVELRCDPISGHTALYWYRQSLGQGLEFLIYFQGNSAPDKSGLPSDRFSAERTGGSVSTLTIQRTQQEDSAVYLCASSTRSVLMNTEAFFGQGTRLTVV.

The rearrangement joins TRBV5-1 to TRBJ1-2; tentative D call: TRBD1 (5 bases). Germline V gives CDR1 SGHRS, CDR2 YFSETQ. This CDR3 comprises 14 residues. Trimming pared 0 bases from V and 8 bases from J, leaving 14 bases between. CDR3: CASSLEGSPRGYTF. DNA of the CDR3: TGCGCCAGCAGCTTGGAGGGGTCGCCACGGGGCTACACCTTC.